This TCR beta chain stems from a study of T cell changes during pregnancy in multiple sclerosis. The germline CDR1 and CDR2 sequences are SGHRS and YFSETQ. The length of the CDR3 is 16 residues. The V end was cut by 0 bases, the J end by 4 bases, with 14 bases between. The repertoire was sequenced with immunoSEQ multiplex PCR; TCRdb's copy has only in-frame clones and lacks some. The table has some 110,000 clones, 85% to 95% seen once. The material was peripheral blood, obtained after pregnancy. The rearrangement links TRBV5-1 to TRBJ1-3; D unresolved. The sequence was collected from a female donor with multiple sclerosis, enrolled in a pregnancy study. CDR3 residues: CASSLGRAGSGNTIYF. The CDR3 DNA sequence: TGCGCCAGCAGCTTGGGGAGGGCAGGATCAGGAAACACCATATATTTT.